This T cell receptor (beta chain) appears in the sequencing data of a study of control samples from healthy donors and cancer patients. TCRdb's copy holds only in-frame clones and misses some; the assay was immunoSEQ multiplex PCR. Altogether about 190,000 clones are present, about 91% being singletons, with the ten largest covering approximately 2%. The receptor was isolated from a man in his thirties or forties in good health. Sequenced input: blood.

For the CDR3, the DNA is TGTGCCAGCAGCGAGAGGGACTTTACAGATACGCAGTATTTT. Its protein is CASSERDFTDTQYF. The chain couples TRBV6-4 to TRBJ2-3, with D maybe TRBD2 (6 bases). This CDR3 contains 14 residues. CDR1 is MRHNA, CDR2 SNTAGT, per germline. Trimming took 6 bases from V and 3 from J, leaving 13 bases between them.